This T cell receptor beta chain was profiled in a study of blood T cell repertoires in COVID-19. Study background: The origin of the acute and convalescent COVID-19 samples was the United States, Italy and Spain.

Libraries were prepared by immunoSEQ multiplex PCR; TCRdb keeps only in-frame clonotypes and omits some of them. Of about 120,000 clones listed, 87% are singletons. This CDR3 has 15 residues. Germline CDR1 and CDR2: SGHTA and FQGNSA. The ends were cut back, 1 base at V and 0 bases at J, with 9 bases in the middle. A single count supports this clone. Sample: peripheral blood. The sequence derives from a woman in her 70s with acute or convalescent COVID-19. The genes are TRBV7-2 and TRBJ1-1, with D perhaps TRBD1 (5 bases). The DNA of the CDR3 is TGTGCCAGCAGCTTAGGTCTGGGGCTGAACACTGAAGCTTTCTTT. Translating it yields CASSLGLGLNTEAFF.